A single sample is the source of the 20 T cell receptor beta chains below, sequenced in a study of blood T cell repertoires in COVID-19. Repertoires were generated with immunoSEQ multiplex PCR, while TCRdb's copy carries only in-frame clones and drops some. The sample contains about 230,000 clones, approximately 88% of which appear only once. Sequences were obtained from peripheral blood. The receptor source for this set is a man aged 35 to 55 with acute or convalescent COVID-19.

V gene TRBV6-5 combines with J gene TRBJ2-7, with 8 bases that match TRBD1. From germline, CDR1 is MNHEY and CDR2 SVGAGI. The V gene end was trimmed by 6 bases and the J gene end by 2 bases; junction bases not matched to a gene: 3. This CDR3 comprises 13 residues. The CDR3: CASRDRGTYEQYF. CDR3 coding DNA: TGTGCCAGCAGAGACAGGGGAACCTACGAGCAGTACTTC.

The V and J genes are TRBV9 and TRBJ2-5; D unclear. Germline V CDR1 and CDR2: SGDLS, YYNGEE. The CDR3 runs 13 residues. With 1 base removed from V and 1 base from J, the gap between germline ends came to 5 bases. This chain's CDR3 is CASSVSRQETQYF. CDR3 bases: TGTGCCAGCAGCGTATCCCGCCAAGAGACCCAGTACTTC.

The V call is TRBV6-2 or TRBV6-3, the J call TRBJ2-7; 12 nucleotides align to TRBD2. Germline CDR1 MNHEY, CDR2 SVGEGT. This CDR3 region has 16 residues. J was trimmed by 2 bases and V by 2 bases; bases with no gene match: 4. The CDR3 spells CASSYPTSGGTYEQYF. In DNA form, the CDR3 reads TGTGCCAGCAGTTACCCCACTAGCGGGGGGACCTACGAGCAGTACTTC.

V and J are TRBV19 and TRBJ1-5, with D tentatively TRBD1 (6 bases). The germline V gene has CDR1 LNHDA and CDR2 SQIVND (reference sequence). The CDR3 spans 17 residues. Trimming left V 2 bases short and J 4 bases short, with 18 bases between. This CDR3 reads CASSIIDSGDGNQPQHF. In nucleotides, the CDR3 is TGTGCCAGTAGTATAATAGATTCAGGGGACGGGAATCAGCCCCAGCATTTT.

The rearrangement uses TRBV3-1 (or the pseudogene TRBV3-2) and TRBJ1-1; no firm D call. V dropped 0 bases and J dropped 10 bases, with 12 bases sitting between them. This CDR3 spans 13 amino acids. Germline CDR1 LGHDT, CDR2 YNNKEL (reference sequence). The CDR3 is CASSQDRGSAAFF. The DNA of the CDR3 is TGTGCCAGCAGCCAAGATCGCGGGTCTGCAGCTTTCTTT.

This clone was detected a few times. This chain connects TRBV2 to TRBJ1-5; TRBD1 matches at 8 bases. Per germline, CDR1 SNHLY and CDR2 FYNNEI. The CDR3 is made up of 13 amino acids. After removal of 2 bases from V and 6 bases from J, the junction contained 0 bases not matched to a gene. CDR3 region: CASSETGGQPQHF. The CDR3, as DNA: TGTGCCAGCAGTGAAACAGGGGGTCAGCCCCAGCATTTT.

The genes are TRBV3-1 (or the pseudogene TRBV3-2) and TRBJ2-1; 8 bases align to TRBD2. There are 19 residues in the CDR3. Germline V CDR1 and CDR2: LGHDT, YNNKEL (reference sequence). Trimming removed 0 bases from V and 8 bases from J; junction bases left unmatched: 18. The CDR3 coding sequence is TGTGCCAGCAGCCAAGACGGGACTAGATCACCAAGAGGGTTGGATGAGCAGTTCTTC. Its protein product is CASSQDGTRSPRGLDEQFF.

The rearrangement uses TRBV9 and TRBJ1-1; D remains unclear. The V end was cut by 4 bases, the J end by 4 bases, with 17 bases between. Germline CDR1 SGDLS, CDR2 YYNGEE. This CDR3 spans 15 amino acids. CDR3 nucleotide sequence: TGTGCCAGCAGCCCGATAGGTTTGGGCAGCACTGAAGCTTTCTTT. Its protein is CASSPIGLGSTEAFF. Based on the CDR3 plus reference TRBV9 and TRBJ1-1, the full variable domain is DSGVTQTPKHLITATGQRVTLRCSPRSGDLSVYWYQQSLDQGLQFLIQYYNGEERAKGNILERFSAQQFPDLHSELNLSSLELGDSALYFCASSPIGLGSTEAFFGQGTRLTVV.

The chain recombines TRBV5-1 with TRBJ2-1; D not certain. This CDR3 contains 15 residues. Deletions cut 5 bases from V and 0 bases from J, with 12 bases between. Germline CDR1 and CDR2: SGHRS and YFSETQ. In nucleotides, the CDR3 is TGCGCCAGCAGGCGTGACACCTCCTCCTACAATGAGCAGTTCTTC. It yields the protein CASRRDTSSYNEQFF.

The chain has TRBV29-1 and TRBJ1-4; 8 positions agree with TRBD1. The V gene's germline CDR1 is SQVTM and CDR2 ANQGSEA. The CDR3 has 11 residues. The ends lost 5 bases at V and 8 bases at J; junction bases unmatched: 1. The CDR3 spells CSVRTGEKLFF. Written as DNA, the CDR3 is TGCAGCGTTAGGACAGGGGAAAAACTGTTTTTT.

CDR3: CASSQEGDSNQPQHF. DNA for the CDR3: TGTGCCAGCAGCCAAGAAGGGGATAGCAATCAGCCCCAGCATTTT. The chain joins TRBV4-2 to TRBJ1-5; weak D call: TRBD1 (5 bases). This CDR3 is 15 amino acids long. In germline, CDR1 is LGHNA, CDR2 YNFKEQ. Trimming shortened V by 0 bases and J by 0 bases, and 6 bases separated the two germline ends.

The chain joins TRBV25-1 to TRBJ1-3; D gene uncertain. V was trimmed by 4 bases and J by 9 bases, leaving 7 bases between them. The germline V gene has CDR1 MGHDK and CDR2 SYGVNS. The CDR3 loop spans 11 amino acids. CDR3 DNA sequence: TGTGCCAGCAGTGCATACAGCACCATATATTTT. Translating gives CASSAYSTIYF. The full variable domain, its missing parts supplied by reference TRBV25-1 and TRBJ1-3, is EADIYQTPRYLVIGTGKKITLECSQTMGHDKMYWYQQDPGMELHLIHYSYGVNSTEKGDLSSESTVSRIRTEHFPLTLESARPSHTSQYLCASSAYSTIYFGEGSWLTVV.

This clone was recorded once. V usage is TRBV7-2 and J usage is TRBJ2-3, with TRBD2 identical over 8 bases. J gave up 4 bases and V 3 bases, and 9 bases lay outside the gene matches. CDR3 size: 16 residues. Looked up from germline, CDR1 is SGHTA and CDR2 is FQGNSA. The CDR3: CASSFAAGEPADTQYF. The CDR3 DNA reads TGTGCCAGCAGCTTCGCAGCGGGAGAGCCGGCAGATACGCAGTATTTT.

The chain combines TRBV30 with TRBJ1-2; no firm D call. V was pared by 4 bases and J by 0 bases, with 18 bases between. This CDR3 is 16 amino acids long. CDR1 and CDR2 (germline): GTSNPN, SVGIG (reference sequence). This CDR3 is CAWKWRFLAPNYGYTF. CDR3 coding DNA: TGTGCCTGGAAATGGAGGTTTTTAGCACCTAACTATGGCTACACCTTC.

The CDR3 DNA is TGTGCCAGCTCCCTGACAGGGATTTCCTACAATGAGCAGTTCTTC. Residues: CASSLTGISYNEQFF. The J gene is TRBJ2-1, the V gene TRBV18, with 7 positions matching TRBD1. This CDR3 is built from 15 residues. The V and J ends lost 6 bases and 1 base, in that order; junction bases with no gene match: 6. Germline values: CDR1 KGHSH, CDR2 LQKENI.

The genes are TRBV6-5 and TRBJ2-7, with TRBD1 matching 12 bases. CDR3 length equals 16 residues. In germline, CDR1 is MNHEY, CDR2 SVGAGI. The V and J ends lost 1 base and 3 bases, in that order; junction bases with no gene match: 4. The CDR3 bases are TGTGCCAGCAGTTACTTGGGACAGGGGGCAGACTACGAGCAGTACTTC. This codes for CASSYLGQGADYEQYF.

This sequence joins TRBV27 and TRBJ1-2; D not resolved. The CDR3 totals 15 residues. V shed 6 bases and J shed 3 bases, with 17 bases lying between them. CDR1 and CDR2 from the germline V gene are MNHEY and SMNVEV (reference sequence). The CDR3 is CASRFNTERDYGYTF. CDR3 DNA: TGTGCCAGCAGATTTAACACCGAACGGGACTATGGCTACACCTTC.

The chain has TRBV5-4 and TRBJ1-2, with TRBD1 matching 9 bases. Germline lookup yields CDR1 SGHNT and CDR2 YYREEE (reference sequence). The CDR3 runs to 16 residues. The junction had 11 bases not matched to a gene; V was cut back by 4 bases and J by 4 bases. The CDR3 is CASSPRDRVEGYGYTF. In DNA form, the CDR3 reads TGTGCCAGCAGCCCCCGGGACAGGGTAGAGGGCTATGGCTACACCTTC.

The chain recombines TRBV4-2 with TRBJ2-2; maybe TRBD1 (6 bases). V was clipped by 3 bases and J by 4 bases, with 24 bases between them. The CDR3 is made up of 19 amino acids. Germline V gene lookup returns CDR1 LGHNA and CDR2 YNFKEQ. The CDR3 sequence: CASSHPNTGWASSTGELFF. The CDR3, as DNA: TGTGCCAGCAGCCATCCTAACACAGGGTGGGCCTCTTCCACCGGGGAGCTGTTTTTT.

This rearrangement joins TRBV7-3 to TRBJ1-1, with D unclear. This CDR3 has 15 residues. Between the trimmed V and J ends, which lost 1 base and 4 bases, there was a span of 13 bases. Germline V gene lookup returns CDR1 SGHTA and CDR2 FQGTGA. The CDR3: CASSLSSYGSTEAFF. CDR3 coding DNA: TGTGCCAGCAGCTTAAGTAGTTACGGGTCCACTGAAGCTTTCTTT.